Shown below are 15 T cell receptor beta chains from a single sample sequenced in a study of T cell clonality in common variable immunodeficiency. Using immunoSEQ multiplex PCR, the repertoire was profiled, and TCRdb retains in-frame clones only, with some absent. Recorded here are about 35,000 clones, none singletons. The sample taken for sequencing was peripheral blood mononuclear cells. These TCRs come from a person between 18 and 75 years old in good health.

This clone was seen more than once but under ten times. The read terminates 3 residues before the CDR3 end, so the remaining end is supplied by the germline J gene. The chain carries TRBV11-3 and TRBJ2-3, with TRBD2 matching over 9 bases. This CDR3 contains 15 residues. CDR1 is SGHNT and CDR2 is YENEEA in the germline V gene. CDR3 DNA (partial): TGTGCCAGCAGCTTTGATGAGGGGGCGGGAGGGCCG. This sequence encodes CASSFDEGAGGP. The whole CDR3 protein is CASSFDEGAGGPQYF.

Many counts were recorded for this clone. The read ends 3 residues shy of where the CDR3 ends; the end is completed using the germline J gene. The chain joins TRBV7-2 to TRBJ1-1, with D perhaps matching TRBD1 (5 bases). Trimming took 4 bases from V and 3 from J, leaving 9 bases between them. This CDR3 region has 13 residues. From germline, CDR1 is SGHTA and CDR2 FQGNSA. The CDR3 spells CASSSQGDTEAFF. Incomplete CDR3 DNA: TGTGCCAGCAGCTCCCAGGGTGACACTGAA.

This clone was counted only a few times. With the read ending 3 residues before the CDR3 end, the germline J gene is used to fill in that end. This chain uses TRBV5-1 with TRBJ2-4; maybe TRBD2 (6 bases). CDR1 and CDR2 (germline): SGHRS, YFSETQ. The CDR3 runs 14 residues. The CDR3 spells CASSTGAAQETQYF. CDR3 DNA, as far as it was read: TGCGCCAGCAGCACGGGAGCGGCCCAAGAGACT.

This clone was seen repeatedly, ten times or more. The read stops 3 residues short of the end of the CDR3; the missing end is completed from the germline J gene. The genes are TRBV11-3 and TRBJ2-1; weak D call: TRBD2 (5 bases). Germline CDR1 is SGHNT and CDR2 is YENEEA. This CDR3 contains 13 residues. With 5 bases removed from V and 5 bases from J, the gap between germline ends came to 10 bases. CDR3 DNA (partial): TGTGCCAGCAGCCGGACTGGGGACAATGAG. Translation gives CASSRTGDNE. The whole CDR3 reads CASSRTGDNEQFF.

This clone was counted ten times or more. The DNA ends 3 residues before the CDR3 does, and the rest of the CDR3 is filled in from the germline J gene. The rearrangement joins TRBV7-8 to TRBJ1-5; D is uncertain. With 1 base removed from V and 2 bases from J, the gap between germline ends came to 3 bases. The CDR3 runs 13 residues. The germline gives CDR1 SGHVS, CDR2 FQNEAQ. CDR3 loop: CASSLVGNQPQHF. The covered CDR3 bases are TGTGCCAGCAGCTTAGTAGGCAATCAGCCC.

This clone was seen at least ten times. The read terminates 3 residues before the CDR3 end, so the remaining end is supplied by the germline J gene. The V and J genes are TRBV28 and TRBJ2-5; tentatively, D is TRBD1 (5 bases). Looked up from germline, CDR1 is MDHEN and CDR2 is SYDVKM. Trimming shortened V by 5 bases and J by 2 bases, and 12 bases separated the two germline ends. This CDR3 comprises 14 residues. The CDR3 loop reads CASSPDKLQETQYF. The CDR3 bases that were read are TGTGCCAGCAGTCCGGACAAATTACAAGAGACC.

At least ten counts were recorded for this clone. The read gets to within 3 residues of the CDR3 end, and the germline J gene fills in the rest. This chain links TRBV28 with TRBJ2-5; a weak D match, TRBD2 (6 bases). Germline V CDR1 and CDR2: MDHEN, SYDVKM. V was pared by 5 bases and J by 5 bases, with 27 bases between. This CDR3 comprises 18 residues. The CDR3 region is CASSPPGTLHPPIETQYF. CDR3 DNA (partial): TGTGCCAGCAGTCCCCCCGGGACTCTTCATCCCCCGATCGAGACC.

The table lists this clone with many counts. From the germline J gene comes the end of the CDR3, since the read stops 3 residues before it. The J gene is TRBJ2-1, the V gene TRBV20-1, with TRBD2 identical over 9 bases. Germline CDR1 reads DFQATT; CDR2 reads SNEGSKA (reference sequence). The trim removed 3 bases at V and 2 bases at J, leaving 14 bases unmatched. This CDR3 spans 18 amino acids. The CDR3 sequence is CSARGEISGSPTYNEQFF. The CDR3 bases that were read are TGCAGTGCTAGGGGGGAGATTAGCGGGAGTCCAACCTACAATGAG.

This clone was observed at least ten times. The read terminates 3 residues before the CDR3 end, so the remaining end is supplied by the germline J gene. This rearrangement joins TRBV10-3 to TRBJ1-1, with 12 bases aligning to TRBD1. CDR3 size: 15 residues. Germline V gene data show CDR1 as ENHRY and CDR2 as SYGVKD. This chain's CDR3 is CAIAGTGTGGPSAFF. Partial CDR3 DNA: TGTGCCATCGCTGGAACCGGGACAGGGGGCCCTTCG.

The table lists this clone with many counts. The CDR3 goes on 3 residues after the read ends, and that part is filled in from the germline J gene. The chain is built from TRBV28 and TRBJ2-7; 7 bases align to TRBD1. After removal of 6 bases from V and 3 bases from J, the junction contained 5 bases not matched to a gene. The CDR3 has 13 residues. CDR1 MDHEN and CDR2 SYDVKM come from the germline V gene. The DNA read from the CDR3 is TGTGCCAGCAGGAACAGACAGGGCTACGAG. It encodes CASRNRQGYE. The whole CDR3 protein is CASRNRQGYEQYF.

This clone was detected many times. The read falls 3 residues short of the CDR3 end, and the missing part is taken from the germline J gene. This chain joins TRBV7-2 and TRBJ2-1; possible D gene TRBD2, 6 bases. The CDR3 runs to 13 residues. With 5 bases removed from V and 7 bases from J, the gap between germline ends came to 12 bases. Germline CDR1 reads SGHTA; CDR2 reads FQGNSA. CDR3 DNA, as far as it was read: TGTGCCAGCAGCCCCGGCGGGGTAAATGAG. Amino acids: CASSPGGVNE. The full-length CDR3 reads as CASSPGGVNEQFF. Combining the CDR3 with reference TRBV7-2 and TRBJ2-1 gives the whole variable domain GAGVSQSPSNKVTEKGKDVELRCDPISGHTALYWYRQSLGQGLEFLIYFQGNSAPDKSGLPSDRFSAERTGGSVSTLTIQRTQQEDSAVYLCASSPGGVNEQFFGPGTRLTVL.

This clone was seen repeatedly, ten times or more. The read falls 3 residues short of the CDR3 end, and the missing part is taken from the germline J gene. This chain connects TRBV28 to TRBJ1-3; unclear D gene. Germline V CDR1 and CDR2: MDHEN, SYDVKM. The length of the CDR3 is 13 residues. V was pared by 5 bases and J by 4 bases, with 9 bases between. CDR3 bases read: TGTGCCAGCAGTCCTACCTTCGGAAACACC. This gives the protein CASSPTFGNT. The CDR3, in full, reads CASSPTFGNTIYF.

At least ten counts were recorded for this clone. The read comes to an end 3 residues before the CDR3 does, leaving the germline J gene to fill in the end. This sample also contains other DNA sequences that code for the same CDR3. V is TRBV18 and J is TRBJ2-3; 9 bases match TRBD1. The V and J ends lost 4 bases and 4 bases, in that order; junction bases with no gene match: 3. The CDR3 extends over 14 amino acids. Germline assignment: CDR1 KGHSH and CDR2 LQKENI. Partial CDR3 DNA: TGTGCCAGCTCACTGACAGGGGGAGCAGATACG. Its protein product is CASSLTGGADT. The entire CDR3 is CASSLTGGADTQYF. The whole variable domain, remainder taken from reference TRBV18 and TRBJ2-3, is NAGVMQNPRHLVRRRGQEARLRCSPMKGHSHVYWYRQLPEEGLKFMVYLQKENIIDESGMPKERFSAEFPKEGPSILRIQQVVRGDSAAYFCASSLTGGADTQYFGPGTRLTVL.

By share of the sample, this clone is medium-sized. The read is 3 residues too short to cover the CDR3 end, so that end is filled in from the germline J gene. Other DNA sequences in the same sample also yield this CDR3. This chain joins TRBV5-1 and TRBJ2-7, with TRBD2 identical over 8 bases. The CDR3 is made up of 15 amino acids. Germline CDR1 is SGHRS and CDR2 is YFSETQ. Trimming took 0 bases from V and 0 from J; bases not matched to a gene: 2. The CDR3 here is CASSLDSGTSYEQYF. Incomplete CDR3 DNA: TGCGCCAGCAGCTTGGATAGCGGGACCTCCTACGAG.

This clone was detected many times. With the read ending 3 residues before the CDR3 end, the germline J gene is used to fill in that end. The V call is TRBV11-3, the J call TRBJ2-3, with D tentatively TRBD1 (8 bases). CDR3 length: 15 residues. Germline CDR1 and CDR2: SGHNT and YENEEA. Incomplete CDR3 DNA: TGTGCAAGTCGCGCCGGTACAGGGGGGGAAGAGACG. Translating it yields CASRAGTGGEET. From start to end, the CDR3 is CASRAGTGGEETQYF.